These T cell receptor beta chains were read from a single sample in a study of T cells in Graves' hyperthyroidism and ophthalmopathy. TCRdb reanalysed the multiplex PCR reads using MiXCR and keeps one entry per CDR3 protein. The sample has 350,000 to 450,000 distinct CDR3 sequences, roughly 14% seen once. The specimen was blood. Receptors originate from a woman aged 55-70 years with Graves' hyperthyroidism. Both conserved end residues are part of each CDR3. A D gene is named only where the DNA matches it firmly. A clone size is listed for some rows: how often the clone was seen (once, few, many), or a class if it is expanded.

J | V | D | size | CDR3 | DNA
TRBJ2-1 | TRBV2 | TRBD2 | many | CASSPRGLADDSYNEQFF | TGTGCCAGCAGCCCCAGGGGACTAGCGGACGACTCCTACAATGAGCAGTTCTTC
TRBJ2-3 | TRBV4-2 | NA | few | CASSRDVQTISTDTQYF | TGTGCCAGCAGTCGGGACGTTCAGACTATAAGCACAGATACGCAGTATTTT
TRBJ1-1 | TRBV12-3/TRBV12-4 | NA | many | CASSFSPGLNTEAFF | TGTGCCAGCAGTTTTTCGCCAGGGTTGAACACTGAAGCTTTCTTT
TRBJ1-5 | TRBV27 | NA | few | CASAGGNQPQHF | TGTGCCAGTGCGGGGGGGAATCAGCCCCAGCATTTT
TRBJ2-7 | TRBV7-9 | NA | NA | CASSFQVHYEQYF | TGTGCCAGCAGCTTTCAGGTGCACTACGAGCAGTACTTC
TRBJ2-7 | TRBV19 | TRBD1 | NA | CASAPGGRYEQYF | TGTGCCAGTGCTCCAGGGGGCCGGTACGAGCAGTACTTC
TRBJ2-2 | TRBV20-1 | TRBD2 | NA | CSATPTSGIPGELSF | TGCAGTGCTACCCCAACTAGCGGGATTCCCGGGGAGCTGTCTTTT
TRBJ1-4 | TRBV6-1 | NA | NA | CASQNRVLGREKLFF | TGTGCCAGCCAGAACAGGGTCTTGGGCAGAGAAAAACTGTTTTTT
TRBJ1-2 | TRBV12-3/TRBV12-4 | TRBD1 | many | CASSFPGQGYGYTF | TGTGCCAGCAGTTTCCCGGGACAGGGATATGGCTACACCTTC
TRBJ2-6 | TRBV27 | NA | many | CASSSLGGGANVLTF | TGTGCCAGCAGTTCCCTTGGGGGAGGGGCCAACGTCCTGACTTTC
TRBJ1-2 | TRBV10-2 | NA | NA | CASSESQGYNGYTF | TGCGCCAGCAGTGAGTCTCAGGGGTATAATGGCTACACCTTC
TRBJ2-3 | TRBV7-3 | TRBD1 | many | CASSSLGTGWSTDTQYF | TGTGCCAGCAGCTCCCTGGGGACAGGGTGGAGCACAGATACGCAGTATTTT
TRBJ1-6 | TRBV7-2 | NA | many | CASSKTRDSPLHF | TGTGCCAGCAGCAAGACCCGAGATTCACCCCTCCACTTT
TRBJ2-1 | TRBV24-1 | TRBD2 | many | CATSERIAGGGNEQFF | TGTGCCACCAGTGAAAGGATTGCAGGCGGGGGGAATGAGCAGTTCTTC
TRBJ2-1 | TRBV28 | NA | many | CASTPVPGAGAYRSYNEQFF | TGTGCCAGCACTCCCGTCCCCGGGGCCGGGGCATACCGCTCCTACAATGAGCAGTTCTTC
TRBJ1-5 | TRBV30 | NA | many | CAWNPGRHQPQHF | TGTGCCTGGAACCCAGGGAGGCATCAGCCCCAGCATTTT
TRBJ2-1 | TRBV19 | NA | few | CASSISSGDYNEQFF | TGTGCCAGTAGTATATCGAGCGGCGATTACAATGAGCAGTTCTTC
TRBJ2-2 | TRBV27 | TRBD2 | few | CASSLIAGGPTGELFF | TGTGCCAGCAGTTTAATAGCGGGAGGGCCCACCGGGGAGCTGTTTTTT
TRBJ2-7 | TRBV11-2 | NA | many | CASSGGGTEGHEQYF | TGTGCCAGCAGCGGGGGAGGGACAGAGGGCCACGAGCAGTACTTC
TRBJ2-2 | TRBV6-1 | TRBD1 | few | CASHQGVRTGELFF | TGTGCCAGCCATCAGGGGGTTCGAACCGGGGAGCTGTTTTTT
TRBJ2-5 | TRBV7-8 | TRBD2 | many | CASSLGLAGGWAPQETQYF | TGTGCCAGCAGCTTGGGACTAGCGGGAGGGTGGGCCCCGCAAGAGACCCAGTACTTC
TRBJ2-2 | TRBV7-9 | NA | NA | CASSLATSTGELFF | TGTGCCAGCAGCTTAGCCACTAGTACCGGGGAGCTGTTTTTT
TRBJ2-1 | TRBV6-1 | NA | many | CASSEALRNEQFF | TGTGCCAGCAGTGAAGCGCTTAGAAATGAGCAGTTCTTC
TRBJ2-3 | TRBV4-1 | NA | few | CASSPVLGRPADTQYF | TGCGCCAGCAGTCCAGTCCTCGGCCGCCCCGCAGATACGCAGTATTTT
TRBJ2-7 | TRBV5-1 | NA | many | CASSWGTGTSYEQYF | TGCGCCAGCAGCTGGGGCACTGGAACCTCCTACGAGCAGTACTTC
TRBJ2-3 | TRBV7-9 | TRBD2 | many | CASSIISGSTDTQYF | TGTGCCAGCAGCATAATTAGCGGGAGCACAGATACGCAGTATTTT
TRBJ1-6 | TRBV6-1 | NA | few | CASNLDRWYNSPLHF | TGTGCCAGCAACCTCGACAGATGGTATAATTCACCCCTCCACTTT
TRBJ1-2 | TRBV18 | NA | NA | CASSRNRDDNNYGYTF | TGTGCCAGCTCACGAAACCGGGACGATAATAACTATGGCTACACCTTC
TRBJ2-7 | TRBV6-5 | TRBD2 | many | CASSYGSSGRTYEQYF | TGTGCCAGCAGTTACGGTTCTAGCGGGAGAACATACGAGCAGTACTTC
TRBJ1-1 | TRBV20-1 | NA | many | CSASRQTNTEAFF | TGCAGTGCTAGCAGGCAGACTAACACTGAAGCTTTCTTT
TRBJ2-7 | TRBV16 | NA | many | CASSQGLAEQYF | TGTGCCAGCAGCCAAGGTTTAGCCGAGCAGTACTTC